The 29 T cell receptor beta chains given below trace back to one sample, sequenced in a study of CD4 and CD8 cells across lung adenocarcinoma regions. TCRdb reprocessed the PCR reads via MiXCR and lists one record per CDR3 protein. The sample includes 16,000 or so distinct CDR3 sequences, around 50% of them seen just once. Sequenced: CD8+ T cells from the center of a lung tumor. These receptors were obtained from a female donor with lung adenocarcinoma. The CD4 and CD8 labels of this study may be unreliable.

The V gene is TRBV6-1, the J gene TRBJ2-1; D is uncertain. Trimming took 5 bases from V and 11 from J, leaving 10 bases between them. The V gene's germline CDR1 is MNHNS and CDR2 SASEGT. CDR3 length: 11 amino acids. The DNA for the CDR3 is TGTGCCAGCAGTAGCGCAGTTAAGCAGTTCTTC. Protein product: CASSSAVKQFF.

This sequence joins TRBV6-2 or TRBV6-3 and TRBJ2-5; 11 bases match TRBD2. This CDR3 has 17 amino acids. V lost 10 bases and J lost 7; bases outside the gene matches: 20. Germline CDR1 is MNHEY and CDR2 is SVGEGT. The CDR3 here is CATYRASGGPGAGTQYF. CDR3 nucleotides: TGTGCCACCTACCGGGCTAGCGGGGGGCCAGGCGCGGGGACCCAGTACTTC.

This clonotype was detected a few times. The CDR3 here is CASSLGNANTGELFF. In nucleotides, the CDR3 is TGTGCCAGCAGCTTAGGGAACGCGAACACCGGGGAGCTGTTTTTT. The chain is built from TRBV11-3 and TRBJ2-2, with D unclear. Between the trimmed V and J ends, which lost 1 base and 0 bases, there was a span of 6 bases. CDR1 is SGHNT and CDR2 is YENEEA in the germline V gene. CDR3 length: 15 residues.

This clonotype was seen at least ten times. The chain recombines TRBV7-6 with TRBJ2-2; D remains ambiguous. The CDR3 has 16 amino acids. Germline CDR1 and CDR2: SGHVS and FNYEAQ. V dropped 7 bases and J dropped 4 bases, with 19 bases sitting between them. CDR3 nucleotides: TGTGCCAGCAAACAAGATCACCAACCGGTCACCGGGGAGCTGTTTTTT. The encoded protein is CASKQDHQPVTGELFF.

The chain has TRBV6-1 and TRBJ2-5; TRBD2 is a possible D gene (7 bases). V was cut by 7 bases and J by 1 base, with 13 bases left in between. Germline CDR1 MNHNS, CDR2 SASEGT. This CDR3 contains 14 residues. CDR3 protein: CASTRGGPQETQYF. CDR3 nucleotides: TGTGCCAGCACGCGCGGGGGCCCCCAAGAGACCCAGTACTTC.

The sample holds a few counts of this clonotype. Lacking the conserved final phenylalanine or tryptophan, this CDR3 likely reflects a read error. It is unclear where the CDR3 begins or ends on the DNA, so no DNA is shown, and the CDR3 is as TCRdb lists it. The chain combines TRBV14 with TRBJ2-5. The CDR3 spans 12 amino acids, including both terminal residues. Germline V CDR1 and CDR2: SGHDN, FVKESK. CDR3 sequence: CACGPDLTPAKG.

The rearrangement joins TRBV6-1 to TRBJ2-5; 7 nucleotides align to TRBD1. The CDR3 has 14 amino acids. Germline V gives CDR1 MNHNS, CDR2 SASEGT. The V segment lost 5 bases and the J segment 11 bases; nucleotides outside the gene matches: 14. As DNA, the CDR3 is TGTGCCAGCAGTCCAGGACAGGCCACAGATACGCAGTACTTC. Translation gives CASSPGQATDTQYF.

The rearrangement joins TRBV27 to TRBJ2-5, with D perhaps matching TRBD2 (6 bases). Trimming removed 8 bases from V and 7 bases from J, with 14 bases in between. The CDR3 is made up of 12 amino acids. Germline V gives CDR1 MNHEY, CDR2 SMNVEV (reference sequence). This chain's CDR3 is CASRGSGVTQYF. The CDR3 DNA sequence: TGTGCCAGCCGGGGGAGCGGAGTGACCCAGTACTTC.

This chain uses TRBV6-1 with TRBJ1-6, with D uncertain. Looked up from germline, CDR1 is MNHNS and CDR2 is SASEGT. The CDR3 spans 17 residues. Trimming removed 1 base from V and 7 bases from J, with 17 bases in between. The CDR3 coding sequence is TGTGCCAGCAGTGAAGACGCAGCGAGGGTGGGGAATTCACCCCTCCACTTT. This gives the protein CASSEDAARVGNSPLHF.

The chain is built from TRBV6-2 or TRBV6-3 and TRBJ2-1; the match to TRBD1 covers 11 bases. Near its end, the DNA agrees better with TRBJ2-7, so the J call may be wrong. The V gene's germline CDR1 is MNHEY and CDR2 SVGEGT. CDR3 length: 16 amino acids. The CDR3 protein is CASTVGQGGLTYEQYF. The CDR3 nucleotides read TGTGCCAGCACTGTGGGACAGGGGGGCCTAACCTACGAGCAGTACTTC.

The J gene is TRBJ2-2, the V gene TRBV6-1, with D possibly matching TRBD2 (6 bases). Germline V CDR1 and CDR2: MNHNS, SASEGT. The CDR3 contains 16 residues. V was cut by 5 bases and J by 16 bases, with 29 bases left in between. The CDR3 DNA is TGTGCCAGCAGTAAAGATCCGGGGGTGAGCACCGGGGCGCAGTTTTTT. Translated: CASSKDPGVSTGAQFF.

CDR3 protein: CASSQDSEKLFF. CDR3 bases: TGTGCCAGCAGCCAAGACAGTGAAAAACTGTTTTTT. The chain recombines TRBV4-2 with TRBJ1-4; D gene unclear. The CDR3 runs 12 residues. Trimming pared 0 bases from V and 7 bases from J, leaving 3 bases between. The germline V gene has CDR1 LGHNA and CDR2 YNFKEQ.

This clonotype occurred a few times. The chain uses TRBV30 and TRBJ2-7, with 7 bases lining up with TRBD1. The CDR3 runs 13 residues. Trimming at V came to 3 bases and at J to 2 bases, leaving 4 bases not matched to a gene. Germline-derived CDR1 and CDR2 are GTSNPN and SVGIG (reference sequence). The CDR3 DNA reads TGTGCCTGGAGCACAGGACAGGCCTACGAGCAGTACTTC. Amino acids: CAWSTGQAYEQYF.

The chain has TRBV7-2 and TRBJ1-6, with 9 bases lining up with TRBD1. V lost 6 bases to trimming and J lost 10 bases; unmatched junction nucleotides: 10. CDR3 size: 15 residues. CDR1 and CDR2 (germline): SGHTA, FQGNSA. The CDR3 DNA sequence: TGTGCCAGCAGAAGGCCGGGACAGGGTTTGTCACCCCTCCACTTT. Its protein product is CASRRPGQGLSPLHF.

In its sample, this clonotype was seen a few times. This rearrangement joins TRBV6-1 to TRBJ2-5, with D unclear. The J call could be wrong; TRBJ2-7 is a better fit for the DNA end. Germline V gene sequence: CDR1 MNHNS, CDR2 SASEGT. The CDR3 totals 13 residues. The chain's CDR3 is CASSVGTNYEQYF. The DNA for the CDR3 is TGTGCCAGCAGTGTGGGCACAAACTACGAGCAGTACTTC.

Sample share makes this clonotype large. The V call is TRBV6-5, the J call TRBJ1-1; maybe TRBD1 (6 bases). With 5 bases removed from V and 1 base from J, the gap between germline ends came to 14 bases. The length of the CDR3 is 15 residues. Germline V gene lookup returns CDR1 MNHEY and CDR2 SVGAGI. CDR3: CASSPEGGQNTEAFF. CDR3 DNA sequence: TGTGCCAGCAGTCCCGAGGGGGGGCAGAACACTGAAGCTTTCTTT.

This clonotype was detected once. An end of the junction differs from the germline gene, which may be a read error. The CDR3 protein is CASTGLCAKNTQYF. CDR3 bases: TGCGCCAGCACGGGGTTGTGTGCCAAAAATACTCAGTATTTC. The chain recombines TRBV10-1 with TRBJ2-4; D might be TRBD2 (5 bases). This CDR3 has 14 residues. Germline-derived CDR1 and CDR2 are WNHNN and SYGVQD (reference sequence).

This clonotype was counted many times. The CDR3 loop is CASKLDHSYNEQFF. The CDR3 DNA follows: TGTGCCAGCAAGTTGGACCACTCCTACAATGAGCAGTTCTTC. The gene calls are TRBV6-5 and TRBJ2-1; no firm D call. V lost 7 bases, J lost 0 bases, and 10 bases lay in between. Germline CDR1 reads MNHEY; CDR2 reads SVGAGI. The CDR3 extends over 14 amino acids.

The V call is TRBV7-3, the J call TRBJ2-3, with 10 bases identical to TRBD2. The CDR3 has 16 amino acids. CDR1 and CDR2 (germline): SGHTA, FQGTGA. The ends lost 5 bases at V and 2 bases at J; junction bases unmatched: 7. The CDR3, as DNA: TGTGCCAGCAGCCCGAGTAGCGGGGGGCTCACAGATACGCAGTATTTT. Its protein product is CASSPSSGGLTDTQYF.

As to this clonotype: Since a much larger clone is just one base distant, this may be a read error. V gene TRBV7-3 combines with J gene TRBJ2-1; either TRBD1 or TRBD2 may supply D (6 bases each). CDR1 is SGHTA, CDR2 FQGTGA, per germline. Trimming pared 5 bases from V and 13 bases from J, leaving 18 bases between. This CDR3 comprises 13 residues. The CDR3 loop reads CASSQQGGETQFF. CDR3 nucleotide sequence: TGTGCCAGCAGCCAACAGGGCGGGGAGACCCAGTTCTTC.

The rearrangement links TRBV7-2 to TRBJ2-3; D is undetermined. The CDR3 totals 11 residues. CDR1 and CDR2 from the germline V gene are SGHTA and FQGNSA. V dropped 3 bases and J dropped 4 bases, with 2 bases sitting between them. This CDR3 reads CASSFSDTQYF. The CDR3 nucleotides are TGTGCCAGCAGCTTTTCAGATACGCAGTATTTT.

This clonotype was detected a few times. DNA of the CDR3: TGTGCCAGCAGTTACGCCGCGGCCGGGGGTAGGGAGACCCAGTACTTC. This translates into CASSYAAAGGRETQYF. This chain links TRBV6-5 with TRBJ2-5, with D possibly being TRBD2 (6 bases). The CDR3 consists of 16 residues. V was pared by 2 bases and J by 5 bases, with 18 bases between. Germline CDR1 and CDR2: MNHEY and SVGAGI.

V gene TRBV6-5 combines with J gene TRBJ1-6, with D possibly matching TRBD1 (5 bases). Germline CDR1 is MNHEY and CDR2 is SVGAGI. The CDR3 covers 16 residues. Trimming took off 4 bases at V and 7 bases at J, with 17 bases between the two ends. CDR3 nucleotides: TGTGCCAGCAGTTCTATATCCGACAGCCCAAATTCACCCCTCCACTTT. It specifies CASSSISDSPNSPLHF.

The J gene is TRBJ2-2, the V gene TRBV9, with D uncertain. The CDR3 extends over 15 amino acids. V shed 2 bases and J shed 5 bases, with 13 bases lying between them. Germline V gives CDR1 SGDLS, CDR2 YYNGEE. In nucleotides, the CDR3 is TGTGCCAGCAGCGTTGGTGGGGTGGTTACCGGGGAGCTGTTTTTT. Its translation: CASSVGGVVTGELFF.

In its sample, this clonotype ranks as medium-sized. This chain uses TRBV7-6 with TRBJ2-7; possible D gene TRBD1, 6 bases. The V gene lost 1 base and the J gene lost 2 bases, with 9 bases spanning the gap. The CDR3 has 14 amino acids. Germline loops: CDR1 SGHVS, CDR2 FNYEAQ. Here the CDR3 reads CASSLDWGPYEQYF. The DNA for the CDR3 is TGTGCCAGCAGCTTAGACTGGGGGCCCTACGAGCAGTACTTC. The whole variable domain, filled in from reference TRBV7-6 and TRBJ2-7, reads GAGVSQSPRYKVTKRGQDVALRCDPISGHVSLYWYRQALGQGPEFLTYFNYEAQQDKSGLPNDRFSAERPEGSISTLTIQRTEQRDSAMYRCASSLDWGPYEQYFGPGTRLTVT.

The chain has TRBV10-2 and TRBJ2-1, with TRBD2 identical over 12 bases. Trimming removed 6 bases from V and 9 bases from J; junction bases left unmatched: 12. Looked up from germline, CDR1 is WSHSY and CDR2 is SAAADI. This CDR3 spans 16 amino acids. The CDR3 DNA is TGCGCCAGCAGACCACCTGGGACTAGCGGGCCCGGTGAGCAGTTCTTC. Translation: CASRPPGTSGPGEQFF.

Concerning this clonotype: Mismatch with germline at one junction end may stem from a read error. The chain employs TRBV27 and TRBJ2-3, with 8 bases aligning to TRBD2. Germline CDR1 and CDR2: MNHEY and SMNVEV (reference sequence). The CDR3 contains 14 residues. This chain's CDR3 is CGSTRSGGKDTQYF. Written as DNA, the CDR3 is TGTGGCAGCACGCGGAGCGGGGGCAAAGACACGCAGTATTTT.

This clonotype has just a few counts. This chain connects TRBV25-1 to TRBJ2-1, with D maybe TRBD1 (5 bases). The J call is in doubt because the DNA end fits TRBJ2-7 better. Germline V gene lookup returns CDR1 MGHDK and CDR2 SYGVNS. CDR3 length: 12 residues. DNA of the CDR3: TGTGCCAGCAGTACAGGAGTTTCCGAGCAGTACTTC. Translating gives CASSTGVSEQYF.

The chain carries TRBV10-2 and TRBJ2-5, with D tentatively TRBD2 (5 bases). V was shortened by 2 bases and J by 11 bases, with 27 bases between the two germline ends. CDR1 and CDR2 from the germline V gene are WSHSY and SAAADI. The CDR3 loop spans 17 amino acids. CDR3 coding DNA: TGCGCCAGCAGTGAGGCGCCCGCGAGGCGGGCCGCAGATACGCAGTACTTC. It specifies CASSEAPARRAADTQYF.